Shown below are 12 T cell receptor beta chains from a single sample sequenced in a study of Siglec-9 on CD8 T cells in melanoma. TCRdb's table, derived via immunoSEQ multiplex PCR, lists solely in-frame clones and lacks some. The sample carries around 30,000 clones, 80% recorded once. Sequencing input: Siglec-9- CD8+ T cells sorted from blood. These receptors were collected from a human donor in good health.

The chain employs TRBV19 and TRBJ1-2, with TRBD1 matching 9 bases. The CDR3 spans 11 residues. Per germline, CDR1 LNHDA and CDR2 SQIVND (reference sequence). The junction had 4 bases not matched to a gene; V was cut back by 11 bases and J by 6 bases. CDR3 sequence: CAGGQGDGYTF. CDR3 nucleotides: TGTGCCGGGGGACAGGGAGATGGCTACACCTTC.

The gene calls are TRBV5-6 and TRBJ2-2; the D is unclear. CDR3 length: 17 amino acids. Trimming pared 0 bases from V and 6 bases from J, leaving 18 bases between. Germline V CDR1 and CDR2: SGHDT, YYEEEE. CDR3 in amino acids: CASSLAFSGPHAGELFF. As DNA, the CDR3 is TGTGCCAGCAGCTTGGCCTTTTCCGGTCCTCATGCCGGGGAGCTGTTTTTT.

The chain employs TRBV5-1 and TRBJ2-2, with a weak D call TRBD2 (5 bases). The CDR3 has 14 residues. Trimming cost V 5 bases and J 5 bases, with 13 bases left between them. CDR1 is SGHRS and CDR2 is YFSETQ in the germline V gene. Here the CDR3 reads CASRAWGETGELFF. The CDR3 DNA reads TGCGCCAGCAGAGCCTGGGGAGAGACCGGGGAGCTGTTTTTT.

V gene TRBV7-6 combines with J gene TRBJ2-3; D tentatively fits TRBD1 or TRBD2 (6 bases each). Trimming took 2 bases from V and 2 from J, leaving 14 bases between them. The CDR3 is made up of 16 amino acids. Germline assignment: CDR1 SGHVS and CDR2 FNYEAQ. The CDR3 region has the DNA TGTGCCAGCAGCTTAAGTAGGGGGACTCACACAGATACGCAGTATTTT. Protein: CASSLSRGTHTDTQYF.

There are a few counts of this clone. The CDR3 DNA reads as TGTGCCAGCAGTGAAGCGGCGGGGACAGGGGGATTAACTGAAGCTTTCTTT. This encodes CASSEAAGTGGLTEAFF. This rearrangement joins TRBV6-1 to TRBJ1-1; TRBD1 aligns across 11 bases. From germline, CDR1 is MNHNS and CDR2 SASEGT. The CDR3 runs to 17 residues. Unmatched junction bases numbered 8, after V lost 0 bases and J lost 5 bases.

V and J are TRBV19 and TRBJ2-1; D gene unclear. Germline CDR1 and CDR2: LNHDA and SQIVND (reference sequence). The CDR3 sequence is 12 residues long. Trimming took off 2 bases at V and 10 bases at J, with 9 bases between the two ends. In nucleotides, the CDR3 is TGTGCCAGTAGTATAAGTGGTATCGAGCAGTTCTTC. Protein sequence: CASSISGIEQFF.

The rearrangement joins TRBV5-4 to TRBJ1-1, with a possible D match to TRBD1 (5 bases). CDR1 and CDR2 (germline): SGHNT, YYREEE (reference sequence). Trimming took 7 bases from V and 1 from J, leaving 14 bases between them. The CDR3 sequence is 14 residues long. CDR3 amino acids: CASRKEGANTEAFF. CDR3 nucleotide sequence: TGTGCCAGCCGAAAGGAAGGGGCGAACACTGAAGCTTTCTTT.

The chain uses TRBV5-1 and TRBJ1-2; TRBD1 matches at 11 bases. With V trimmed by 4 bases and J by 6 bases, 5 bases remained unmatched. CDR1 is SGHRS and CDR2 is YFSETQ in the germline V gene. The length of the CDR3 is 14 residues. CDR3 in DNA: TGCGCCAGCAGCCCCGGACAGGGGGCCAATGGCTACACCTTC. Its protein product is CASSPGQGANGYTF.

The rearrangement links TRBV19 to TRBJ1-5; tentatively, D is TRBD1 (5 bases). The CDR3 is 14 amino acids. The germline V and J ends were trimmed by 8 bases and 5 bases, with 16 bases remaining between them. Germline V gene lookup returns CDR1 LNHDA and CDR2 SQIVND (reference sequence). The CDR3 DNA follows: TGTGCCAGTGCCAGTGGGGGGGTGGATCAGCCCCAGCATTTT. This sequence encodes CASASGGVDQPQHF. The whole variable domain, remainder taken from reference TRBV19 and TRBJ1-5, is DGGITQSPKYLFRKEGQNVTLSCEQNLNHDAMYWYRQDPGQGLRLIYYSQIVNDFQKGDIAEGYSVSREKKESFPLTVTSAQKNPTAFYLCASASGGVDQPQHFGDGTRLSIL.

The rearrangement uses TRBV28 and TRBJ1-5; 8 bases fit TRBD1. Germline CDR1 is MDHEN and CDR2 is SYDVKM. The trim removed 2 bases at V and 2 bases at J, leaving 8 bases unmatched. The CDR3 loop spans 17 amino acids. The CDR3 spells CASSLGKTGGRNQPQHF. The CDR3 DNA is TGTGCCAGCAGTTTAGGAAAAACAGGGGGGCGCAATCAGCCCCAGCATTTT.

This clone was seen more than once but under ten times. This sequence joins TRBV4-1 and TRBJ1-1; D remains ambiguous. This CDR3 contains 15 residues. The V and J ends lost 0 bases and 0 bases respectively, with 8 bases between them. In germline, CDR1 is MGHRA, CDR2 YSYEKL. The chain's CDR3 is CASSQDSLMNTEAFF. The CDR3 DNA follows: TGCGCCAGCAGCCAAGACAGCTTAATGAACACTGAAGCTTTCTTT.

This clone qualifies as large. The chain has TRBV5-5 and TRBJ2-2; D may be TRBD2 (5 bases). The CDR3 consists of 14 residues. The V gene's germline CDR1 is SGHKS and CDR2 YYEKEE (reference sequence). Between the trimmed V and J ends, which lost 6 bases and 0 bases, there was a span of 9 bases. CDR3 nucleotides: TGTGCCAGCACCCGGACTTCGAACACCGGGGAGCTGTTTTTT. Translated: CASTRTSNTGELFF.